The source of this TCR beta chain is a study of shared T cell receptors in the human thymus (dated by TCRdb to about 2021). At the level of the whole study: The study investigated the way shared, self-reactive T-cell receptor alpha chains are produced in the human thymus.

The library was generated by the immunoSEQ multiplex PCR assay. This immuneACCESS table, as held by TCRdb, lists in-frame sequences with V and J called but not all clones. Of the missing ones, under half trace to an unresolved V gene in checked studies; the others have no known cause. The sample yields about 660,000 clones; more than 75% were counted once. 0.0094% of the sample is in the top ten clones. Reading the germline V gene (reference sequence) gives CDR1 MNHNY and CDR2 SVGAGI. V trim: 6 bases; J trim: 7 bases; unmatched bases: 8. From the cysteine through the phenylalanine, the CDR3 covers 13 amino acids. The only DNA kept is the CDR3, 39 bases in frame from the first base. This clone was seen a single time. What antigen it recognizes has not been identified. Base qualities are not at hand, and no much larger clone is one base apart. The data also belong to a second study, concerning human thymus T cells. Drawing on the second study: Immunologically healthy infants undergoing open corrective cardiac surgery for congenital heart defects in Finland were used as donors. The thymus tissue came from surgical resects taken out during corrective cardiac surgery. Biased V and J gene segment usage appeared to be present in both thymic and peripheral blood repertoires. The related research found that thymic TCR repertoires overlapped highly between unrelated individuals. The study characterized TCR alpha and beta repertoires from about 8 infant thymus samples and four related peripheral blood samples. Donor ages ranged from about 6 to 244 days, and the cohort comprised six male and a couple of female infants. Thymocytes were released mechanically from tissue and stored at -70 °C as pellets of roughly 8.5-32 million cells. A QIAsymphony instrument was used to extract genomic DNA from the frozen cell pellets. TCRB and TCRAD loci were amplified from a standardized quantity of quality-controlled genomic DNA using the immunoSEQ multiplex PCR assay. The V(D)J region was spanned by amplicons of a length sufficient to cover the CDR3 and to identify V and J genes. Through the commercial immunoSEQ service, the amplicons were sequenced on an Illumina platform. Primer bias and sequencing errors were corrected using previously described methods, and TCRAD and TCRB definitions followed the IMGT database. Repertoires were analysed with immunoSEQ Analyzer 3.0 and VDJTools, covering basic statistics, V/J segment usage, diversity estimates, rarefaction and pairwise overlap. To estimate diversity, the Chao1, ChaoE, Efron-Thisted, Shannon and inverse Simpson indices were applied, and diversity was also estimated on datasets down-sampled to the smallest sample. For repertoire overlap, CDR3 nucleotide sequence, V gene and J gene had to match strictly, and clustering was done by Jaccard-based multidimensional scaling. On average, thymus samples yielded 750,000 to 1,000,000 unique TCRB clonotypes, whereas blood samples yielded 70,000 to 100,000.

This receptor was identified in a boy younger than two with a congenital heart defect. Donor details come from another sample of the same person, matched by shared clones. The sample taken for sequencing was thymocytes. The rearrangement combines TRBV6-6 with TRBJ1-1, and TRBD1 matches 7 of the central bases. CDR3 sequence: CASSNGPGGEAFF. The nucleotide sequence reads TGTGCCAGCAGCAACGGGCCAGGGGGTGAAGCTTTCTTT.